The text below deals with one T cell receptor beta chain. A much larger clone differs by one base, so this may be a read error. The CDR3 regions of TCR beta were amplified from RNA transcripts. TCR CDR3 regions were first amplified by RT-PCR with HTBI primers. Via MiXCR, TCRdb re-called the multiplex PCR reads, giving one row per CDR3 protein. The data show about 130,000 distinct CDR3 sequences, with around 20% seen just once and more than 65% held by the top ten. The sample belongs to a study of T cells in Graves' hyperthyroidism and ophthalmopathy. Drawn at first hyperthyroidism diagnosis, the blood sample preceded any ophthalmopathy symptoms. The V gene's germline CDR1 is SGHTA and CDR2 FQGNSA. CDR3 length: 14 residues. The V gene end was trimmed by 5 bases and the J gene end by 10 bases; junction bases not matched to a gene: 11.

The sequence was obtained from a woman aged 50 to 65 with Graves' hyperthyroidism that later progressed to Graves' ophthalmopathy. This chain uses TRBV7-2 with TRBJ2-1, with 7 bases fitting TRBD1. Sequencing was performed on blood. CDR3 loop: CASSVTGVSSEQFF. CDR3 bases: TGTGCCAGCAGCGTAACAGGGGTTTCGAGCGAGCAGTTCTTC.